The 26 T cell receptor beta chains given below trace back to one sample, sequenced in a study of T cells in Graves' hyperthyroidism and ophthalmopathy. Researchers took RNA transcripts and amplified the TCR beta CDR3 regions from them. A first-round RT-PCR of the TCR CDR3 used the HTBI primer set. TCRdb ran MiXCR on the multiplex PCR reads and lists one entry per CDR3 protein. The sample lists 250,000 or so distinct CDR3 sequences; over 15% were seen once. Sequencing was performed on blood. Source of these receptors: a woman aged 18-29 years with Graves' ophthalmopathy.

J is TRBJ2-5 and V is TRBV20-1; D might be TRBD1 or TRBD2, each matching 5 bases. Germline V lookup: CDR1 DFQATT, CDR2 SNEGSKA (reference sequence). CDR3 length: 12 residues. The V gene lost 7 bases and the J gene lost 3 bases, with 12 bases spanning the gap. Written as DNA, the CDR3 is TGCAGTGGGGGGTCCGGTAAAGAGACCCAGTACTTC. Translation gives CSGGSGKETQYF.

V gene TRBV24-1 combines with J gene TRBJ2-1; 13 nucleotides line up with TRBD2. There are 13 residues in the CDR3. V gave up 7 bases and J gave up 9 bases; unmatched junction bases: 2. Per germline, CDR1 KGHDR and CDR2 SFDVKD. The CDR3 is CATRLAGGLEQFF. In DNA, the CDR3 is TGTGCCACCAGACTAGCGGGAGGGCTTGAGCAGTTCTTC.

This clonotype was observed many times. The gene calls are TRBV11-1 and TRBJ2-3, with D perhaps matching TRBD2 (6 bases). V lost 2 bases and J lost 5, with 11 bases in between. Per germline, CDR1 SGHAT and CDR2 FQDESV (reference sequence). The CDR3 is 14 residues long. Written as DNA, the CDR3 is TGTGCCAGCAGCTTATACGGGGGAAAAGATACGCAGTATTTT. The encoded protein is CASSLYGGKDTQYF.

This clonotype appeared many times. DNA for the CDR3: TGTGCCAGCAGCTTAGTGGACCCCTCCACCGGGGAGCTGTTTTTT. Translating it yields CASSLVDPSTGELFF. The rearrangement links TRBV7-9 to TRBJ2-2; no clear D gene. The length of the CDR3 is 15 residues. V lost 1 base and J lost 4, with 10 bases in between. The V gene's germline CDR1 is SEHNR and CDR2 FQNEAQ (reference sequence).

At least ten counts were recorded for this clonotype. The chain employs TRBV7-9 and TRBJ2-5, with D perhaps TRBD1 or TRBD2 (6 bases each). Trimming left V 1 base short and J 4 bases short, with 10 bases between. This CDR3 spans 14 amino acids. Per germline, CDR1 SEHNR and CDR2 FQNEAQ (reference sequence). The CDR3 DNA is TGTGCCAGCAGCTTAGATCGGGGGCTAGAGACCCAGTACTTC. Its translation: CASSLDRGLETQYF.

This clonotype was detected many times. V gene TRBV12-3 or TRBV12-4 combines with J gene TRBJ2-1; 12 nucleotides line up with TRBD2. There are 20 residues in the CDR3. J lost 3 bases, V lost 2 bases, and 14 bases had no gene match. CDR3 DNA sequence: TGTGCCAGCAGTTTAAGAACTAGCGGGGGGTTATTCCAGAACTACAATGAGCAGTTCTTC. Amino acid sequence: CASSLRTSGGLFQNYNEQFF.

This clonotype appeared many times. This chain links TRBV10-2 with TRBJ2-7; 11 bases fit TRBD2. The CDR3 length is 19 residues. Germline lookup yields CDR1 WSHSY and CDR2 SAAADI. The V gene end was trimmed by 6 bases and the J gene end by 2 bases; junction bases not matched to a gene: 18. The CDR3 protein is CASRPDVASGRRRTYEQYF. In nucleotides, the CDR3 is TGCGCCAGCAGGCCCGATGTGGCTAGCGGGAGGCGACGTACCTACGAGCAGTACTTC.

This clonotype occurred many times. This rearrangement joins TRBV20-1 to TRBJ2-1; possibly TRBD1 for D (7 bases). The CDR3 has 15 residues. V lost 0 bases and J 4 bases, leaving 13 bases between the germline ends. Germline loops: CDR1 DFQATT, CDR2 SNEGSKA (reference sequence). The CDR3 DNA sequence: TGCAGTGCTAGAGATCAGGGGGGAGCATACAATGAGCAGTTCTTC. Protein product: CSARDQGGAYNEQFF.

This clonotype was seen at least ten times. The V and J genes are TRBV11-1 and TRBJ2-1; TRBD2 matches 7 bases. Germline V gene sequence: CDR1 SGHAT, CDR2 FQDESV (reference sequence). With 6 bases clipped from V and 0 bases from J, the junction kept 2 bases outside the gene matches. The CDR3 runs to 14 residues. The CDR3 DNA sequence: TGTGCCAGCAGTTCGGGGGGCTCCTACAATGAGCAGTTCTTC. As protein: CASSSGGSYNEQFF.

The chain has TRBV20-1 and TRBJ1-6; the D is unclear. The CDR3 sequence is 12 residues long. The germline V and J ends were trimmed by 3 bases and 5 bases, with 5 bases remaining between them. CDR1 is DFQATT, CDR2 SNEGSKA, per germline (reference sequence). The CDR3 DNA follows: TGCAGTGCTAGTGAAGATAATTCACCCCTCCACTTT. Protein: CSASEDNSPLHF.

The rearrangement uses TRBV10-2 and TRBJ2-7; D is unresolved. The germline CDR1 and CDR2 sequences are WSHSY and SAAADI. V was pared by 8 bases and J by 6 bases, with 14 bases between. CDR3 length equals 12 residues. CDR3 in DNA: TGCGCCAGCTCGAGGACGATAGGCGAGCAGTACTTC. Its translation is CASSRTIGEQYF.

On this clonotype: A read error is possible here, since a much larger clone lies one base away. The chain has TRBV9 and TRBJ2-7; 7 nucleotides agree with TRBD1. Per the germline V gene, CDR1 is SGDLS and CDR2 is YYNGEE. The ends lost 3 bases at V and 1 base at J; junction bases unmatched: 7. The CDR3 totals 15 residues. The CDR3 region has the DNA TGTGCCAGCAGCGCAGCCCCGGGACAGTCCTACGAGCAGTACTTC. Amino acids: CASSAAPGQSYEQYF.

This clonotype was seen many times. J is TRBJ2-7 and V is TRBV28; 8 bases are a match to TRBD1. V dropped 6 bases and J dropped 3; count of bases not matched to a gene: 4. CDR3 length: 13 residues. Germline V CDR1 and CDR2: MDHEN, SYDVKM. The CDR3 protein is CASSLTGGYEQYF. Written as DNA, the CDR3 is TGTGCCAGCAGCCTTACAGGGGGCTACGAGCAGTACTTC. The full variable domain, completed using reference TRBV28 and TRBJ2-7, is DVKVTQSSRYLVKRTGEKVFLECVQDMDHENMFWYRQDPGLGLRLIYFSYDVKMKEKGDIPEGYSVSREKKERFSLILESASTNQTSMYLCASSLTGGYEQYFGPGTRLTVT.

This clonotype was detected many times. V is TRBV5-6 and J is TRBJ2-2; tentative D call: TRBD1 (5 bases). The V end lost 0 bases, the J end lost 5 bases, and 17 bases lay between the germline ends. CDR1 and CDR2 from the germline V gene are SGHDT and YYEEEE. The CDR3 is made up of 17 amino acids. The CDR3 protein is CASSLVDWQGITGELFF. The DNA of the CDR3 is TGTGCCAGCAGCTTGGTGGATTGGCAGGGTATAACCGGGGAGCTGTTTTTT.

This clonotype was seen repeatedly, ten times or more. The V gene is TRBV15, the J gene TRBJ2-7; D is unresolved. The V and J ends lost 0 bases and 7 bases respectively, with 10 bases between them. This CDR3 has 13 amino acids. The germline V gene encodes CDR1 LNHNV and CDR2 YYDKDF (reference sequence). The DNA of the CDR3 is TGTGCCACCAGCAGAGACAGCTTGAGAGAGCAGTACTTC. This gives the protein CATSRDSLREQYF.

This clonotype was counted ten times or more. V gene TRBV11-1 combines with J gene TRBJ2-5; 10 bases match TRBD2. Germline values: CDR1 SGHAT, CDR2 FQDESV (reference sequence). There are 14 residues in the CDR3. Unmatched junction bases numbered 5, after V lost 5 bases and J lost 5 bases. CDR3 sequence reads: CASSRLLAGETQYF. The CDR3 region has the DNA TGTGCCAGCAGCCGCCTACTAGCGGGGGAGACCCAGTACTTC.

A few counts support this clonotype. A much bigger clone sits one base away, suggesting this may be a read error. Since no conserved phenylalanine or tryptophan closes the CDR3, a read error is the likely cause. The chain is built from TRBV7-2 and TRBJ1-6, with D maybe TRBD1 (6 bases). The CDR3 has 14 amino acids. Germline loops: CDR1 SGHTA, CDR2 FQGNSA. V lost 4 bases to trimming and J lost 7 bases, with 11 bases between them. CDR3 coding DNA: TGTGCCAGCAGCTGGAAAGGGGGGAATTCACCCCTCCACCTT. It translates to CASSWKGGNSPLHL.

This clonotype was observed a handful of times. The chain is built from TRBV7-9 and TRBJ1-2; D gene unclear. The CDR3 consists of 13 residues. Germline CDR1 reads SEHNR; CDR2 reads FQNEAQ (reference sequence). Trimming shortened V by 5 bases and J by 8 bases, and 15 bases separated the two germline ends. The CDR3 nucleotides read TGTGCCAGCAGCCGAAGACACCTATCAGGCTACACCTTC. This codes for CASSRRHLSGYTF.

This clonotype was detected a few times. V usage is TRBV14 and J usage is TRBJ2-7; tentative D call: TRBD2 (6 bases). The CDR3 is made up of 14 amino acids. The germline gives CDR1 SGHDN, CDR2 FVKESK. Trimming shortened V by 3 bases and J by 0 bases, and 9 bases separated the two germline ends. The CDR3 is CASSHVGGSYEQYF. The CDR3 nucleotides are TGTGCCAGCAGCCACGTCGGGGGCTCCTACGAGCAGTACTTC.

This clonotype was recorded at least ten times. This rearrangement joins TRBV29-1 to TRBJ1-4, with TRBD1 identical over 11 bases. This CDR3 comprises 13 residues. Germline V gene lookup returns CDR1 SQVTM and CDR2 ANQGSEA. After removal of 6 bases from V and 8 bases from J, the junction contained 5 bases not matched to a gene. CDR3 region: CSVRGQGAEKLFF. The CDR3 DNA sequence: TGCAGCGTCCGAGGACAGGGGGCAGAAAAACTGTTTTTT.

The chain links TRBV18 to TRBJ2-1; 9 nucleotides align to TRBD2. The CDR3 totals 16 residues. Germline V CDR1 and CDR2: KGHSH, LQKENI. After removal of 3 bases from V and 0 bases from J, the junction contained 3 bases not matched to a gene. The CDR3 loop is CASSPLAGSSYNEQFF. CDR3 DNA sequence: TGTGCCAGCTCACCGCTAGCGGGAAGCTCCTACAATGAGCAGTTCTTC.

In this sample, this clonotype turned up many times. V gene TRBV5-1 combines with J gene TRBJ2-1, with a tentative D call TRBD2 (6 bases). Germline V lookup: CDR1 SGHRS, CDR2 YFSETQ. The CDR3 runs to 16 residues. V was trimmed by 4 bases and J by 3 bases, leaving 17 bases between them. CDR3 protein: CASSLTAGGGYNEQFF. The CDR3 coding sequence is TGCGCCAGCAGCCTGACGGCCGGGGGAGGCTACAATGAGCAGTTCTTC. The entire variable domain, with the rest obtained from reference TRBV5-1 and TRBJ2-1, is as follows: KAGVTQTPRYLIKTRGQQVTLSCSPISGHRSVSWYQQTPGQGLQFLFEYFSETQRNKGNFPGRFSGRQFSNSRSEMNVSTLELGDSALYLCASSLTAGGGYNEQFFGPGTRLTVL.

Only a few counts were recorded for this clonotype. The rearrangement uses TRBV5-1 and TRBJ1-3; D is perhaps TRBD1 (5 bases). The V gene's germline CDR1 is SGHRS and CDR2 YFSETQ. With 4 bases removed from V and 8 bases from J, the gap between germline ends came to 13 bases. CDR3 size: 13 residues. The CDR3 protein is CASSMRGVDTIYF. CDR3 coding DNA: TGCGCCAGCAGCATGAGGGGCGTAGACACCATATATTTT.

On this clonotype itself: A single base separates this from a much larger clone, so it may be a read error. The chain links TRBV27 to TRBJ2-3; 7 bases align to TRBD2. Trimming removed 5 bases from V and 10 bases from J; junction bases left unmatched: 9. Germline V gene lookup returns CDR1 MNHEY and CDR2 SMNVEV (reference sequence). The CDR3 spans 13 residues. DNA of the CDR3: TGTGCCAGCAGTGATTTAGGGAGGGATTCGCAGTATTTT. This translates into CASSDLGRDSQYF.

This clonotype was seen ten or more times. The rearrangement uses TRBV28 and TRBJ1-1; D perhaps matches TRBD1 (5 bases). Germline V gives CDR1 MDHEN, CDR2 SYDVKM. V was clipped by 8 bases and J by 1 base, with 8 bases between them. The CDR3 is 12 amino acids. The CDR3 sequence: CASEGRNTEAFF. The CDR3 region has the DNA TGTGCCAGCGAGGGACGGAACACTGAAGCTTTCTTT.

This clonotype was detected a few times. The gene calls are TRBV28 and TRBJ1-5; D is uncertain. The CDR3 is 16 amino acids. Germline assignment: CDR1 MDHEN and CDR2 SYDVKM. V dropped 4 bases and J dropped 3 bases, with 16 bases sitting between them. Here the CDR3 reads CASSSTRGRFNQPQHF. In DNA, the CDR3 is TGTGCCAGCAGTTCGACTCGCGGACGCTTCAATCAGCCCCAGCATTTT.